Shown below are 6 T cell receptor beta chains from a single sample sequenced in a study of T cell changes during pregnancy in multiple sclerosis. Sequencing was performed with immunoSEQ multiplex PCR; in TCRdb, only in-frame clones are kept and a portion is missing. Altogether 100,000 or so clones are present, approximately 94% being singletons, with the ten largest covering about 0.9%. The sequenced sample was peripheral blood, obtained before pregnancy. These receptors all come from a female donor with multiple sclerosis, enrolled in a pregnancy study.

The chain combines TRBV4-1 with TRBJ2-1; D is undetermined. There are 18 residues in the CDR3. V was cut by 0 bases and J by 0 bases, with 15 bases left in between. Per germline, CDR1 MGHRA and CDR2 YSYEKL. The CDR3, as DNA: TGCGCCAGCAGCCAAGATTCACCCCTGATGAGCTCCTACAATGAGCAGTTCTTC. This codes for CASSQDSPLMSSYNEQFF.

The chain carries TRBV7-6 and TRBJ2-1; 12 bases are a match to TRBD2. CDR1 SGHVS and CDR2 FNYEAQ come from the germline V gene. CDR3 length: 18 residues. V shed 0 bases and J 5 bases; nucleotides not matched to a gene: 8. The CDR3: CASSLAGWLAGGNNEQFF. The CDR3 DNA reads TGTGCCAGCAGCTTAGCTGGTTGGCTAGCGGGAGGGAACAATGAGCAGTTCTTC.

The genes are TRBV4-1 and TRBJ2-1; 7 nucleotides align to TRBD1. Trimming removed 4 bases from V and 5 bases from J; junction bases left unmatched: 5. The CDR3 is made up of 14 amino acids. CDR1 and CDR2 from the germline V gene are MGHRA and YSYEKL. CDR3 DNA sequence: TGCGCCAGCAGCCCTTCCACAGGGGACAATGAGCAGTTCTTC. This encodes CASSPSTGDNEQFF.

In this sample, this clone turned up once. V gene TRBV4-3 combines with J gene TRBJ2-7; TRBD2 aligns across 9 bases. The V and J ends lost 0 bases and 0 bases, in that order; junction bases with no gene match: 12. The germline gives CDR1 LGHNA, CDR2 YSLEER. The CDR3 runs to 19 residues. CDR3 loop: CASSQDGGGDSLFSYEQYF. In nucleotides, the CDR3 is TGCGCCAGCAGCCAAGATGGCGGGGGGGACAGCCTTTTCTCCTACGAGCAGTACTTC.

The CDR3 region has the DNA TGTGCCTGGAGCGCGTTCACGGGGTCCTATGGCTACACCTTC. It yields the protein CAWSAFTGSYGYTF. The chain carries TRBV30 and TRBJ1-2; D unclear. The CDR3 runs to 14 residues. The V end lost 3 bases, the J end lost 4 bases, and 15 bases lay between the germline ends. Looked up from germline, CDR1 is GTSNPN and CDR2 is SVGIG (reference sequence). Full variable domain (missing parts from reference TRBV30 and TRBJ1-2): SQTIHQWPATLVQPVGSPLSLECTVEGTSNPNLYWYRQAAGRGLQLLFYSVGIGQISSEVPQNLSASRPQDRQFILSSKKLLLSDSGFYLCAWSAFTGSYGYTFGSGTRLTVV.

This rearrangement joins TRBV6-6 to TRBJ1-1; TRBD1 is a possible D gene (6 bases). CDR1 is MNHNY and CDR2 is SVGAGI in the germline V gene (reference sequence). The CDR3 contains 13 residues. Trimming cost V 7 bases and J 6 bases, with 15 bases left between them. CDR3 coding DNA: TGTGCCAGCATGCCAGGGGAGATCCCTGAAGCTTTCTTT. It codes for CASMPGEIPEAFF.